This passage covers 28 T cell receptor beta chains from one sample sequenced in a study of immune evolution from preneoplasia to lung adenocarcinoma. The data were produced by immunoSEQ multiplex PCR, yet TCRdb's version contains in-frame clones alone and is incomplete. The sample carries 9,500 to 15,000 clones, roughly 84% recorded once. Sequencing was done on a sample of FFPE tissue from an adenomatous hyperplasia lung lesion. Sample subset: atypical adenomatous hyperplasia (AAH), lung preneoplasia. These receptors all stem from a person aged 50-75 years with lung adenocarcinoma.

The chain has TRBV19 and TRBJ2-5, with 8 bases that match TRBD1. The CDR3 is made up of 16 amino acids. Germline lookup yields CDR1 LNHDA and CDR2 SQIVND (reference sequence). Trimming took 3 bases from V and 7 from J; bases not matched to a gene: 13. The chain's CDR3 is CASSIFLSTGDGTQYF. The DNA of the CDR3 is TGTGCCAGTAGTATTTTCCTGTCGACAGGGGATGGGACCCAGTACTTC. The variable domain in full, completed from reference TRBV19 and TRBJ2-5, reads DGGITQSPKYLFRKEGQNVTLSCEQNLNHDAMYWYRQDPGQGLRLIYYSQIVNDFQKGDIAEGYSVSREKKESFPLTVTSAQKNPTAFYLCASSIFLSTGDGTQYFGPGTRLLVL.

J is TRBJ1-5 and V is TRBV5-8, with TRBD1 matching 11 bases. CDR1 is SGHTS and CDR2 is YDEGEE in the germline V gene. J gave up 6 bases and V 4 bases, and 9 bases lay outside the gene matches. The CDR3 length is 16 residues. CDR3: CASSLGTGGFRQPQHF. The CDR3, as DNA: TGTGCCAGCAGCCTAGGGACAGGGGGTTTTCGTCAGCCCCAGCATTTT.

The chain has TRBV27 and TRBJ2-7; a possible D gene is TRBD2 (5 bases). There are 14 residues in the CDR3. Germline CDR1 and CDR2: MNHEY and SMNVEV (reference sequence). Between the trimmed V and J ends, which lost 6 bases and 4 bases, there was a span of 16 bases. The CDR3 is CASRRAEAPYEQYF. CDR3 sequence (DNA): TGTGCCAGCAGGAGGGCCGAGGCTCCATACGAGCAGTACTTC.

The chain recombines TRBV4-1 with TRBJ2-1; 12 bases are shared with TRBD2. Trimming took 5 bases from V and 2 from J; bases not matched to a gene: 13. This CDR3 is 19 amino acids long. In germline, CDR1 is MGHRA, CDR2 YSYEKL. CDR3 residues: CASSGRTSGTLNAYNEQFF. DNA of the CDR3: TGCGCCAGCAGCGGCCGGACTAGCGGGACCCTTAATGCCTACAATGAGCAGTTCTTC.

The chain couples TRBV28 to TRBJ1-2; D might be TRBD1 (5 bases). The germline gives CDR1 MDHEN, CDR2 SYDVKM. This CDR3 spans 16 amino acids. V dropped 2 bases and J dropped 5 bases, with 18 bases sitting between them. In DNA form, the CDR3 reads TGTGCCAGCAGTTTAGGGGGGACCGGATTGAGTTATGGCTACACCTTC. Residues: CASSLGGTGLSYGYTF.

The table lists this clone with a few counts. The chain has TRBV29-1 and TRBJ1-2; TRBD1 matches at 8 bases. The V gene's germline CDR1 is SQVTM and CDR2 ANQGSEA. V lost 1 base to trimming and J lost 1 base; unmatched junction nucleotides: 5. The CDR3 runs 15 residues. CDR3 in DNA: TGCAGCGTTGAAGTTCGGACAGGGCTTAACTATGGCTACACCTTC. It encodes CSVEVRTGLNYGYTF.

J is TRBJ2-1 and V is TRBV6-6; 9 bases align to TRBD1. Germline V lookup: CDR1 MNHNY, CDR2 SVGAGI (reference sequence). With 4 bases clipped from V and 15 bases from J, the junction kept 13 bases outside the gene matches. The CDR3 length is 14 residues. The CDR3 loop reads CASSSGTGKRSTFF. In DNA, the CDR3 is TGTGCCAGCAGTTCCGGGACAGGGAAAAGGTCCACGTTCTTC.

Only a few counts were recorded for this clone. This chain connects TRBV5-6 to TRBJ2-5; D gene uncertain. The CDR3 covers 16 residues. V was shortened by 0 bases and J by 5 bases, with 17 bases between the two germline ends. In germline, CDR1 is SGHDT, CDR2 YYEEEE. The CDR3 coding sequence is TGTGCCAGCAGCTTGGGTCCGGGTTCGAGGTTGGAGACCCAGTACTTC. Amino acids: CASSLGPGSRLETQYF.

The rearrangement joins TRBV18 to TRBJ2-1; 8 bases align to TRBD1. The germline CDR1 and CDR2 sequences are KGHSH and LQKENI. V lost 4 bases and J lost 8; bases outside the gene matches: 1. The CDR3 consists of 12 residues. CDR3 sequence reads: CASSQTGDEQFF. The CDR3 bases are TGTGCCAGCTCACAGACAGGGGATGAGCAGTTCTTC.

This clone was seen only a few times. This same CDR3 is encoded by further DNA sequences in the sample. The gene calls are TRBV7-9 and TRBJ1-1, with TRBD1 matching over 11 bases. The V gene end was trimmed by 3 bases and the J gene end by 4 bases; junction bases not matched to a gene: 4. Per germline, CDR1 SEHNR and CDR2 FQNEAQ (reference sequence). The CDR3 spans 15 residues. In DNA form, the CDR3 reads TGTGCCAGCAGCTTCGGGGACAGGGGGAGCACTGAAGCTTTCTTT. Translated, it gives CASSFGDRGSTEAFF.

CDR3 sequence reads: CASSSLGQWDNEQFF. DNA for the CDR3: TGCGCCAGCAGCTCCCTAGGACAGTGGGACAATGAGCAGTTCTTC. V usage is TRBV5-1 and J usage is TRBJ2-1, with D perhaps TRBD1 (6 bases). This CDR3 comprises 15 residues. V was cut by 3 bases and J by 5 bases, with 15 bases left in between. Germline V CDR1 and CDR2: SGHRS, YFSETQ.

V gene TRBV27 combines with J gene TRBJ2-5; 15 bases fit TRBD2. Germline V gives CDR1 MNHEY, CDR2 SMNVEV (reference sequence). Germline trimming cut 8 bases from V and 1 base from J; bases unmatched to any gene: 2. The CDR3 is made up of 15 amino acids. CDR3 sequence (DNA): TGTGCCAGCCGGGGACTAGCGGGAGGCCAAGAGACCCAGTACTTC. Translation gives CASRGLAGGQETQYF.

This clone was counted a single time. The chain is built from TRBV7-2 and TRBJ1-2; D is possibly TRBD1 (6 bases). The V and J ends lost 5 bases and 5 bases respectively, with 15 bases between them. The germline CDR1 and CDR2 sequences are SGHTA and FQGNSA. The CDR3 is made up of 14 amino acids. CDR3 loop: CASSPLTGLYGYTF. In DNA, the CDR3 is TGTGCCAGCAGCCCGCTGACAGGTCTATATGGCTACACCTTC.

This chain uses TRBV27 with TRBJ2-7; D is perhaps TRBD1 (6 bases). This CDR3 comprises 15 residues. Germline V gene lookup returns CDR1 MNHEY and CDR2 SMNVEV (reference sequence). V shed 6 bases and J shed 4 bases, with 19 bases lying between them. In DNA form, the CDR3 reads TGTGCCAGCAGGGATGCCAGGGGTGGCCTGTACGAGCAGTACTTC. Its protein product is CASRDARGGLYEQYF.

This clone was found once. The V and J genes are TRBV5-8 and TRBJ1-6, with unresolved D. Germline V lookup: CDR1 SGHTS, CDR2 YDEGEE. The CDR3 runs to 14 residues. The V and J ends lost 0 bases and 7 bases respectively, with 8 bases between them. CDR3 protein: CASSLDSGNSPLHF. CDR3 coding DNA: TGTGCCAGCAGCTTGGACAGCGGGAATTCACCCCTCCACTTT.

V gene TRBV30 combines with J gene TRBJ2-2; TRBD1 is a possible D gene (6 bases). The CDR3 runs to 13 residues. With 3 bases removed from V and 7 bases from J, the gap between germline ends came to 12 bases. The germline gives CDR1 GTSNPN, CDR2 SVGIG (reference sequence). CDR3 bases: TGTGCCTGGAGAGGGGGAGAAGGCGGGGAGCTGTTTTTT. Amino acids: CAWRGGEGGELFF.

The chain carries TRBV6-5 and TRBJ1-1, with D possibly matching TRBD1 (5 bases). With 0 bases removed from V and 4 bases from J, the gap between germline ends came to 12 bases. The germline V gene has CDR1 MNHEY and CDR2 SVGAGI. The CDR3 is 15 residues long. For the CDR3, the DNA is TGTGCCAGCAGTTACTCGCGAAGGGGAGGCACTGAAGCTTTCTTT. Translation gives CASSYSRRGGTEAFF.

The chain is built from TRBV29-1 and TRBJ1-3; D gene uncertain. This CDR3 contains 13 residues. Trimming took off 5 bases at V and 0 bases at J, with 8 bases between the two ends. From germline, CDR1 is SQVTM and CDR2 ANQGSEA. The CDR3 protein is CSVWTDSGNTIYF. The CDR3, as DNA: TGCAGCGTTTGGACCGACTCTGGAAACACCATATATTTT.

The CDR3 DNA sequence: TGTGCCATCAGAAACCCCGGACTAGCGGCCTCCACAGATACGCAGTATTTT. Protein sequence: CAIRNPGLAASTDTQYF. V and J are TRBV10-3 and TRBJ2-3; 10 nucleotides agree with TRBD2. There are 17 residues in the CDR3. V was clipped by 6 bases and J by 2 bases; unmatched bases: 11. CDR1 is ENHRY, CDR2 SYGVKD, per germline.

J is TRBJ1-1 and V is TRBV6-5; D is ambiguous. The CDR3 totals 15 residues. Germline CDR1 and CDR2: MNHEY and SVGAGI. The V end was cut by 7 bases, the J end by 0 bases, with 15 bases between. CDR3 in amino acids: CASIWPGGLNTEAFF. The CDR3 DNA reads TGTGCCAGCATATGGCCAGGTGGGCTGAACACTGAAGCTTTCTTT.

The chain carries TRBV5-6 and TRBJ2-1; D is ambiguous. Between the trimmed V and J ends, which lost 2 bases and 6 bases, there was a span of 9 bases. Looked up from germline, CDR1 is SGHDT and CDR2 is YYEEEE. The CDR3 has 13 residues. The CDR3 reads CASSLIQPNEQFF. The CDR3 DNA reads TGTGCCAGCAGCTTAATTCAGCCCAATGAGCAGTTCTTC.

Comments on this clone: The junction shows a germline mismatch at one end, possibly a read error. The chain has TRBV27 and TRBJ2-7, with 9 bases identical to TRBD2. The CDR3 is made up of 14 amino acids. CDR1 MNHEY and CDR2 SMNVEV come from the germline V gene (reference sequence). As DNA, the CDR3 is TGTGCCAGCAGCAATCTGCCGTTGCGGGAGGGCCAACACTTC. Residues: CASSNLPLREGQHF.

This chain uses TRBV28 with TRBJ2-4, with TRBD2 matching over 7 bases. V lost 4 bases to trimming and J lost 9 bases; unmatched junction nucleotides: 9. Germline loops: CDR1 MDHEN, CDR2 SYDVKM. CDR3 size: 14 residues. The CDR3 DNA is TGTGCCAGCAGTTCCCTGTCGGGGGAGGGCATTCAGTACTTC. Residues: CASSSLSGEGIQYF.

The V gene is TRBV5-1, the J gene TRBJ1-3; D gene uncertain. The length of the CDR3 is 14 residues. Germline CDR1 is SGHRS and CDR2 is YFSETQ. V was clipped by 4 bases and J by 0 bases, with 8 bases between them. CDR3 region: CASSDLVSGNTIYF. Here the CDR3 DNA reads TGCGCCAGCAGCGATCTAGTCTCTGGAAACACCATATATTTT.

The chain couples TRBV19 to TRBJ1-1; D not resolved. This CDR3 has 13 residues. CDR1 is LNHDA, CDR2 SQIVND, per germline (reference sequence). V lost 8 bases, J lost 1 base, and 11 bases lay in between. The DNA for the CDR3 is TGTGCCAGTCGACTTGGGGAGAACACTGAAGCTTTCTTT. Encoded protein: CASRLGENTEAFF.

The chain links TRBV9 to TRBJ1-1; D is uncertain. There are 13 residues in the CDR3. Trimming removed 0 bases at V and 2 bases at J, with 5 bases between. Germline CDR1 and CDR2: SGDLS and YYNGEE. DNA for the CDR3: TGTGCCAGCAGCGTAGCGGTAAACACTGAAGCTTTCTTT. It is translated as CASSVAVNTEAFF.

This chain joins TRBV5-6 and TRBJ2-3; D assignment may be TRBD1 or TRBD2 (7 bases each). CDR1 and CDR2 (germline): SGHDT, YYEEEE. This CDR3 comprises 15 residues. Trimming removed 4 bases from V and 6 bases from J, with 18 bases in between. The CDR3 sequence: CASSPPQGEGDTQYF. CDR3 bases: TGTGCCAGCAGCCCCCCGCAGGGGGAGGGCGATACGCAGTATTTT.

The chain joins TRBV6-5 to TRBJ1-5, with D possibly being TRBD1 (5 bases). The germline gives CDR1 MNHEY, CDR2 SVGAGI. The ends were cut back, 8 bases at V and 4 bases at J, with 15 bases in the middle. This CDR3 has 14 residues. DNA of the CDR3: TGTGCCAGCGGACCCAGGGCGTGGAATCAGCCCCAGCATTTT. Protein product: CASGPRAWNQPQHF.